The T cell receptor beta chain described here comes from a study of T cells expressing NK-cell markers. TCRdb re-called the 5' RACE reads and catalogs CDR3 proteins one per entry, DNA excluded. In all, the sample yields roughly 300,000 distinct CDR3 sequences. This CDR3 comprises 16 residues. The germline V gene encodes CDR1 SNHLY and CDR2 FYNNEI. The clonotype comes from a woman between 18 and 69 years old in good health. Source material: blood T cells: a sorted CD56 or NKG2C T cell subset, CD4+ or CD8+ T cells, or bulk PBMC T cells (not recorded which). J is TRBJ1-5 and V is TRBV2. This CDR3 reads CASIGRSGYSNQPQHF.